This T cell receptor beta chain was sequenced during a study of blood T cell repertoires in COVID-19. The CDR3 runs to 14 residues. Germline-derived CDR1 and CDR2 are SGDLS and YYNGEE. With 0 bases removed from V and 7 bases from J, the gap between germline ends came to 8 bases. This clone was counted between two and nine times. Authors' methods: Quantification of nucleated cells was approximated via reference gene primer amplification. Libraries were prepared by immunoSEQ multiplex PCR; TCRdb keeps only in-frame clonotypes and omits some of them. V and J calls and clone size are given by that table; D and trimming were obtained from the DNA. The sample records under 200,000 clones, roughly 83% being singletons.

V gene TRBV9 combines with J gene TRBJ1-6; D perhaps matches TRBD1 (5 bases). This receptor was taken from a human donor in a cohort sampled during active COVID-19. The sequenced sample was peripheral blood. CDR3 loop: CASSVVDTNSPLHF. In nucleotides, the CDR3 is TGTGCCAGCAGCGTAGTGGACACAAATTCACCCCTCCACTTT.